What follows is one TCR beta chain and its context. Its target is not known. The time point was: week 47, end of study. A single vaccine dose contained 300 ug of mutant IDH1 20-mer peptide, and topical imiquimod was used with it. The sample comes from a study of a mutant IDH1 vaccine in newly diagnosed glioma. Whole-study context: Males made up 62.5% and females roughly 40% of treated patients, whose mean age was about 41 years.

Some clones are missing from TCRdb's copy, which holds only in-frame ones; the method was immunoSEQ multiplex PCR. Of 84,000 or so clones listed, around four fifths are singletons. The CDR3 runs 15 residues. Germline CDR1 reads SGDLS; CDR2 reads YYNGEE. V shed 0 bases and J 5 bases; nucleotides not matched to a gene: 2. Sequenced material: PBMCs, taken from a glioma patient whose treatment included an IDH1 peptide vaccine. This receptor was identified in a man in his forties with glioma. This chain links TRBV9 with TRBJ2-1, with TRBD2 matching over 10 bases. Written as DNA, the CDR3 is TGTGCCAGCAGCGTAGGGACTAGCGGAAACAATGAGCAGTTCTTC. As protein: CASSVGTSGNNEQFF.